There are many counts of the clone carrying this TCR beta chain. Its antigen is unknown. This specimen comes from a study of early T cells in non-severe SARS-CoV-2 infection. For the study at large: The chains were unpaired, and the sequenced material was bulk RNA from unsorted whole blood.

Study-wide results and caveats: Anti-spike CD8 responses were favored by VDJdb matching, which missed private and CD4 specificities.

Trimming stripped 5 bases from V and 6 bases from J, with 11 bases between. Germline assignment: CDR1 ENHRY and CDR2 SYGVKD. This CDR3 spans 12 amino acids. The TCR library protocol attached unique molecular identifiers to the individual cDNA molecules. TCRdb ran MiXCR on the 5' RACE reads and lists one entry per CDR3 protein. The sample comprises about 58,000 distinct CDR3 sequences, 9.5% to 15% of which are singletons, and over 1% rests with the top ten. The chain joins TRBV10-3 to TRBJ2-7; D perhaps matches TRBD2 (6 bases). The source is an adult who was a healthcare worker with PCR-confirmed SARS-CoV-2 infection or an uninfected control (not recorded which). The donor label of this sample is uncertain. Material: whole blood, obtained at baseline. In DNA form, the CDR3 reads TGTGCCATCAGTCCGGGACTCGGCGAGCAGTACGTC. Translated: CAISPGLGEQYV.